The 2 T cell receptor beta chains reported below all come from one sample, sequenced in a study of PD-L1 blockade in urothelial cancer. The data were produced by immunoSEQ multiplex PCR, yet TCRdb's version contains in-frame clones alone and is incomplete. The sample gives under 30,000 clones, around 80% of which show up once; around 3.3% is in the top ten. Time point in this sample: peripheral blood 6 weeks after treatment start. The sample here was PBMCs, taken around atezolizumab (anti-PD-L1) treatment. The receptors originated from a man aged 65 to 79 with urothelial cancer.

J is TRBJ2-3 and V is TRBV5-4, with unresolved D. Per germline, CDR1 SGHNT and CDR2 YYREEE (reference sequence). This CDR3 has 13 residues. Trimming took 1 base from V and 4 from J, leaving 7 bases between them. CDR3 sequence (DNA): TGTGCCAGCAGCTTGCGGAGTCCAGATACGCAGTATTTT. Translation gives CASSLRSPDTQYF.

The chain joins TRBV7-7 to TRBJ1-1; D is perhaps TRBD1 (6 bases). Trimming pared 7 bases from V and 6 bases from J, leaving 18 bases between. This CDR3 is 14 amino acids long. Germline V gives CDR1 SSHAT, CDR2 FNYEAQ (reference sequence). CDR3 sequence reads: CASTPVDRTAEAFF. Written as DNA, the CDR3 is TGTGCCAGCACCCCAGTGGACAGAACGGCTGAAGCTTTCTTT.